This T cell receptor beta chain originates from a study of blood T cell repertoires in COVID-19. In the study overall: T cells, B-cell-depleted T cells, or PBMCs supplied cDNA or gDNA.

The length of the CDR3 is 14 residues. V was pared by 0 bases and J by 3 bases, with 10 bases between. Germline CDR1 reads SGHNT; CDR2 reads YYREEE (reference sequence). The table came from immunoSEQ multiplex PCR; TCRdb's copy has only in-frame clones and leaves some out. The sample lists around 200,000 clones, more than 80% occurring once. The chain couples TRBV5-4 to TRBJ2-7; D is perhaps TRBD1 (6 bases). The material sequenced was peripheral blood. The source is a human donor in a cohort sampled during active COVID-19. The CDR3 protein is CASSLAQGRYEQYF. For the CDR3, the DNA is TGTGCCAGCAGCTTGGCCCAGGGGCGCTACGAGCAGTACTTC.